The following is a T cell receptor (beta chain) sequence with its context. These data belong to a study of T cell changes during pregnancy in multiple sclerosis. The V end was cut by 7 bases, the J end by 0 bases, with 15 bases between. Germline V gene sequence: CDR1 SQVTM, CDR2 ANQGSEA. This CDR3 has 14 amino acids. Produced via immunoSEQ multiplex PCR; TCRdb's table is partial and in-frame only. The sample shows 50,000 or so clones, 94% of them seen only once. The source of this sequence is a female donor with multiple sclerosis, enrolled in a pregnancy study. V and J are TRBV29-1 and TRBJ1-2, with D possibly TRBD1 on 6 matching bases. The material was CD4+ T cells from peripheral blood mononuclear cells, obtained in the third trimester of pregnancy. The CDR3, as DNA: TGCAGCGGTGGACAGCAAAACGCTAACTATGGCTACACCTTC. Encoded protein: CSGGQQNANYGYTF.